The 23 T cell receptor beta chains below were found in one sample sequenced in a study of cytomegalovirus exposure and HLA in healthy donors (dated by TCRdb to about 2017). Library construction relied on the immunoSEQ multiplex PCR assay. For the multiplex PCR, a mixture combining 60 forward primers for TCR Vbeta segments and 13 reverse primers for TCR Jbeta segments was used. Sourced from immuneACCESS, this table was stored by TCRdb with only in-frame sequences that have V and J called. A share of the clones is absent; for the studies checked, an unresolved V gene accounts for under half, and the remainder has no known explanation. Counted in this sample were roughly 120,000 clones; about 72% of them appeared once. The top ten hold about 16% of the sample. Sequencing was done on a sample of PBMCs. These receptors were collected from a man aged 45-60 years in good health and CMV-seropositive.

The chain combines TRBV7-8 with TRBJ1-3; no reliable D call. The germline V gene has CDR1 SGHVS and CDR2 FQNEAQ. V was trimmed by 1 base and J by 3 bases, leaving 4 bases between them. The CDR3 spans 13 residues. The CDR3 loop reads CASSLDGGNTIYF. CDR3 bases: TGTGCCAGCAGCTTAGACGGTGGAAACACCATATATTTT.

This clone was detected once. The chain has TRBV5-4 and TRBJ1-2; TRBD1 might be the D (5 bases). The V end lost 4 bases, the J end lost 4 bases, and 20 bases lay between the germline ends. CDR1 and CDR2 (germline): SGHNT, YYREEE (reference sequence). CDR3 length: 16 residues. CDR3 sequence: CASSQGPGRPSYGYTF. In DNA, the CDR3 is TGTGCCAGCAGCCAGGGCCCCGGCCGTCCTAGCTATGGCTACACCTTC. The whole variable domain, remainder taken from reference TRBV5-4 and TRBJ1-2, is ETGVTQSPTHLIKTRGQQVTLRCSSQSGHNTVSWYQQALGQGPQFIFQYYREEENGRGNFPPRFSGLQFPNYSSELNVNALELDDSALYLCASSQGPGRPSYGYTFGSGTRLTVV.

The chain has TRBV7-9 and TRBJ2-1, with 7 bases lining up with TRBD1. This CDR3 has 14 residues. V was pared by 0 bases and J by 6 bases, with 2 bases of the junction left unmatched. Germline lookup yields CDR1 SEHNR and CDR2 FQNEAQ (reference sequence). The chain's CDR3 is CASSLAGGSNEQFF. DNA for the CDR3: TGTGCCAGCAGCTTAGCAGGGGGCAGCAATGAGCAGTTCTTC.

The gene calls are TRBV6-5 and TRBJ1-2; no clear D gene. V lost 0 bases and J 7 bases, leaving 9 bases between the germline ends. Germline V gene sequence: CDR1 MNHEY, CDR2 SVGAGI. The CDR3 length is 13 residues. The CDR3 DNA sequence: TGTGCCAGCAGTTACTCAGGAGTCGGTGGCTACACCTTC. It encodes CASSYSGVGGYTF.

This clone was counted a few times. J is TRBJ2-7 and V is TRBV7-9, with D maybe TRBD2 (6 bases). The CDR3 is 17 amino acids. V was trimmed by 1 base and J by 1 base, leaving 17 bases between them. Looked up from germline, CDR1 is SEHNR and CDR2 is FQNEAQ (reference sequence). The CDR3 protein is CASSLGAQELASYEQYF. DNA of the CDR3: TGTGCCAGCAGCTTAGGCGCTCAAGAACTAGCTTCCTACGAGCAGTACTTC.

This clone has more than one count but fewer than ten. The chain carries TRBV5-6 and TRBJ1-2; D call uncertain. The ends were cut back, 1 base at V and 4 bases at J, with 17 bases in the middle. From germline, CDR1 is SGHDT and CDR2 YYEEEE. The CDR3 contains 16 residues. The CDR3 loop reads CASSLFSAVLGYGYTF. The CDR3 DNA sequence: TGTGCCAGCAGCTTGTTTAGTGCGGTTCTGGGCTATGGCTACACCTTC. The complete variable domain, with remaining parts taken from reference TRBV5-6 and TRBJ1-2, reads DAGVTQSPTHLIKTRGQQVTLRCSPKSGHDTVSWYQQALGQGPQFIFQYYEEEERQRGNFPDRFSGHQFPNYSSELNVNALLLGDSALYLCASSLFSAVLGYGYTFGSGTRLTVV.

Only one count was recorded for this clone. The V gene is TRBV4-1, the J gene TRBJ1-5; 9 bases match TRBD1. This CDR3 has 16 amino acids. Germline-derived CDR1 and CDR2 are MGHRA and YSYEKL. Losses at the gene ends were 3 bases for V and 3 bases for J; bases not matched to a gene: 6. The CDR3 DNA follows: TGCGCCAGCAGCCATTCGACAGGGGGTTACAATCAGCCCCAGCATTTT. Protein: CASSHSTGGYNQPQHF.

The V gene is TRBV4-1, the J gene TRBJ2-7; possible D gene TRBD1, 5 bases. Between the trimmed V and J ends, which lost 4 bases and 5 bases, there was a span of 9 bases. This CDR3 spans 12 amino acids. Germline assignment: CDR1 MGHRA and CDR2 YSYEKL. The CDR3 loop is CASSLLGDEQYF. The DNA of the CDR3 is TGCGCCAGCAGCCTCTTAGGGGACGAGCAGTACTTC.

The table lists this clone with a few counts. This chain uses TRBV6-1 with TRBJ2-3, with 9 bases identical to TRBD2. The CDR3 is 15 amino acids. The germline gives CDR1 MNHNS, CDR2 SASEGT. V gave up 6 bases and J gave up 3 bases; unmatched junction bases: 7. DNA of the CDR3: TGTGCCAGCAGCGTCCTCGCGGGGGGGACAGATACGCAGTATTTT. Translated, it gives CASSVLAGGTDTQYF.

The V gene is TRBV19, the J gene TRBJ1-2; a weak D match, TRBD1 (6 bases). The germline CDR1 and CDR2 sequences are LNHDA and SQIVND (reference sequence). The CDR3 has 14 amino acids. The V end was cut by 3 bases, the J end by 3 bases, with 11 bases between. The CDR3 sequence is CASSIWTAHYGYTF. The CDR3 coding sequence is TGTGCCAGTAGTATCTGGACAGCCCACTATGGCTACACCTTC. Combining the CDR3 with reference TRBV19 and TRBJ1-2 gives the whole variable domain DGGITQSPKYLFRKEGQNVTLSCEQNLNHDAMYWYRQDPGQGLRLIYYSQIVNDFQKGDIAEGYSVSREKKESFPLTVTSAQKNPTAFYLCASSIWTAHYGYTFGSGTRLTVV.

The chain links TRBV29-1 to TRBJ1-1; D gene ambiguous. Trimming took off 7 bases at V and 6 bases at J, with 15 bases between the two ends. This CDR3 has 12 amino acids. Germline CDR1 is SQVTM and CDR2 is ANQGSEA. The CDR3 here is CSGTEGAPEAFF. The CDR3 bases are TGCAGCGGGACCGAGGGAGCACCTGAAGCTTTCTTT.

The CDR3 reads CASNLPGQGHYEQYF. The CDR3 bases are TGTGCCAGCAATCTACCGGGACAGGGGCATTACGAGCAGTACTTC. The chain uses TRBV28 and TRBJ2-5; 10 bases fit TRBD1. Judging by the DNA end, TRBJ2-7 fits better; the J call may be wrong. CDR3 length: 15 residues. The germline V gene has CDR1 MDHEN and CDR2 SYDVKM.

The chain recombines TRBV6-6 with TRBJ2-5; D is perhaps TRBD2 (6 bases). Trimming removed 6 bases from V and 4 bases from J, with 15 bases in between. Germline V lookup: CDR1 MNHNY, CDR2 SVGAGI (reference sequence). This CDR3 is built from 14 residues. The CDR3 DNA is TGTGCCAGCAGGGAACAAGGGACTGGAGAGACCCAGTACTTC. Translating gives CASREQGTGETQYF.

This chain joins TRBV1 and TRBJ1-5; the table's TRBD1 call for D was not verified on the DNA. TRBV1 is listed as a pseudogene. The CDR3 runs 18 residues. The CDR3 protein is CTSSPRQQGTSINQPQHF. CDR3 nucleotide sequence: TGCACCAGCAGCCCGCGACAACAGGGGACTTCCATAAATCAGCCCCAGCATTTT.

CDR3 residues: CASSLPANYGYTF. CDR3 in DNA: TGTGCCAGCAGCTTACCAGCTAACTATGGCTACACCTTC. The gene calls are TRBV7-2 and TRBJ1-2; D remains ambiguous. V was pared by 2 bases and J by 0 bases, with 4 bases between. Germline V gene data show CDR1 as SGHTA and CDR2 as FQGNSA. The CDR3 has 13 residues. Supplemented by reference TRBV7-2 and TRBJ1-2, the full variable domain reads GAGVSQSPSNKVTEKGKDVELRCDPISGHTALYWYRQSLGQGLEFLIYFQGNSAPDKSGLPSDRFSAERTGGSVSTLTIQRTQQEDSAVYLCASSLPANYGYTFGSGTRLTVV.

The genes are TRBV4-3 and TRBJ1-6; no clear D gene. V lost 4 bases, J lost 9 bases, and 16 bases lay in between. Germline V gene lookup returns CDR1 LGHNA and CDR2 YSLEER. The CDR3 has 15 residues. CDR3 sequence: CASSPRQSVGSPLHF. CDR3 nucleotides: TGCGCCAGCAGCCCTAGGCAGTCTGTCGGTTCACCCCTCCACTTT.

The chain couples TRBV11-2 to TRBJ2-1, with TRBD1 matching over 7 bases. Germline CDR1 reads SGHAT; CDR2 reads FQNNGV. The CDR3 length is 15 residues. The V segment lost 0 bases and the J segment 8 bases; nucleotides outside the gene matches: 7. As DNA, the CDR3 is TGTGCCAGCAGCTTAGAAGTGACAGGGCGCGATGAGCAGTTCTTC. It specifies CASSLEVTGRDEQFF. The whole variable domain, remainder taken from reference TRBV11-2 and TRBJ2-1, is EAGVAQSPRYKIIEKRQSVAFWCNPISGHATLYWYQQILGQGPKLLIQFQNNGVVDDSQLPKDRFSAERLKGVDSTLKIQPAKLEDSAVYLCASSLEVTGRDEQFFGPGTRLTVL.

V usage is TRBV19 and J usage is TRBJ2-1; 9 bases match TRBD2. CDR1 and CDR2 from the germline V gene are LNHDA and SQIVND (reference sequence). Trimming cost V 0 bases and J 10 bases; bases outside gene matches: 7. The CDR3 is made up of 15 amino acids. CDR3 loop: CASSIEREGRKEQFF. The CDR3 region has the DNA TGTGCCAGTAGTATAGAGCGGGAGGGCCGAAAGGAGCAGTTCTTC.

The chain links TRBV5-1 to TRBJ2-1, with 9 bases identical to TRBD1. The V segment lost 4 bases and the J segment 9 bases; nucleotides outside the gene matches: 2. The length of the CDR3 is 12 residues. CDR1 is SGHRS, CDR2 YFSETQ, per germline. CDR3 residues: CASSPGQGEQFF. CDR3 coding DNA: TGCGCCAGCAGCCCGGGACAGGGTGAGCAGTTCTTC.

J is TRBJ1-1 and V is TRBV13; 8 bases are a match to TRBD1. The V segment lost 5 bases and the J segment 4 bases; nucleotides outside the gene matches: 6. This CDR3 spans 14 amino acids. The germline gives CDR1 PRHDT, CDR2 FYEKMQ (reference sequence). CDR3 region: CASSPTGEGTEAFF. The CDR3 DNA reads TGTGCCAGCAGCCCGACAGGGGAGGGCACTGAAGCTTTCTTT.

The genes are TRBV6-6 and TRBJ2-1, with 8 bases matching TRBD2. There are 14 residues in the CDR3. The V segment lost 7 bases and the J segment 9 bases; nucleotides outside the gene matches: 11. CDR1 and CDR2 from the germline V gene are MNHNY and SVGAGI (reference sequence). CDR3: CASMERENNGEQFF. The CDR3 DNA reads as TGTGCCAGCATGGAGCGGGAGAACAATGGTGAGCAGTTCTTC.

The chain combines TRBV28 with TRBJ2-7; D call uncertain. Germline CDR1 MDHEN, CDR2 SYDVKM. The CDR3 spans 12 residues. V was cut by 9 bases and J by 4 bases, with 13 bases left in between. CDR3 in DNA: TGTGCCAGTACCGCGAGGCAGTACGAGCAGTACTTC. Translating gives CASTARQYEQYF. Based on the CDR3 plus reference TRBV28 and TRBJ2-7, the full variable domain is DVKVTQSSRYLVKRTGEKVFLECVQDMDHENMFWYRQDPGLGLRLIYFSYDVKMKEKGDIPEGYSVSREKKERFSLILESASTNQTSMYLCASTARQYEQYFGPGTRLTVT.

The genes are TRBV5-6 and TRBJ1-5; TRBD1 aligns across 11 bases. Per germline, CDR1 SGHDT and CDR2 YYEEEE. After removal of 3 bases from V and 6 bases from J, the junction contained 5 bases not matched to a gene. The CDR3 is 15 amino acids. CDR3 sequence: CASSWGQGVFQPQHF. CDR3 bases: TGTGCCAGCAGCTGGGGACAGGGGGTCTTTCAGCCCCAGCATTTT.